The TCR beta chain described here comes from a study of response to subunit inactivated influenza vaccine. The CDR3 length is 10 residues. Germline values: CDR1 SQVTM, CDR2 ANQGSEA. With 4 bases removed from V and 3 bases from J, the gap between germline ends came to 4 bases. This clonotype appeared many times. From the RT-PCR reads, TCRdb called clonotypes with MiXCR, one entry per CDR3 protein. The sample lists 500,000 to 600,000 distinct CDR3 sequences, 16% seen once, with over 2.5% in the top ten. The chain recombines TRBV29-1 with TRBJ2-7, with D uncertain. Specimen: CD4+ T cells sorted from PBMCs, collected about 24 months after vaccination. This sequence was found in a man aged 50-75 years who received an inactivated influenza vaccine. CDR3 sequence: CSVGDYEQYF. Here the CDR3 DNA reads TGCAGCGTTGGGGACTACGAGCAGTACTTC.